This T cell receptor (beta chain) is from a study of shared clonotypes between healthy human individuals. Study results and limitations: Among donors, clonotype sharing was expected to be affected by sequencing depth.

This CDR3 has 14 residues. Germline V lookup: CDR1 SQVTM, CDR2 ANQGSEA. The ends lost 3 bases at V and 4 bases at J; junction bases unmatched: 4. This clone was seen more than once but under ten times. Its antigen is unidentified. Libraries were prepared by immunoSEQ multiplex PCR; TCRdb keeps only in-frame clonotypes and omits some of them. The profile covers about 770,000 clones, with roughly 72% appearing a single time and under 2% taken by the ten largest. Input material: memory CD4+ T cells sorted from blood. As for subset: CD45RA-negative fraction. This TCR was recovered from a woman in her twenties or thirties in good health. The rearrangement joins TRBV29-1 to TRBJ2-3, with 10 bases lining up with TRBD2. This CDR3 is CSVEASGSADTQYF. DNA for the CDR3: TGCAGCGTTGAGGCTAGCGGGAGTGCAGATACGCAGTATTTT.